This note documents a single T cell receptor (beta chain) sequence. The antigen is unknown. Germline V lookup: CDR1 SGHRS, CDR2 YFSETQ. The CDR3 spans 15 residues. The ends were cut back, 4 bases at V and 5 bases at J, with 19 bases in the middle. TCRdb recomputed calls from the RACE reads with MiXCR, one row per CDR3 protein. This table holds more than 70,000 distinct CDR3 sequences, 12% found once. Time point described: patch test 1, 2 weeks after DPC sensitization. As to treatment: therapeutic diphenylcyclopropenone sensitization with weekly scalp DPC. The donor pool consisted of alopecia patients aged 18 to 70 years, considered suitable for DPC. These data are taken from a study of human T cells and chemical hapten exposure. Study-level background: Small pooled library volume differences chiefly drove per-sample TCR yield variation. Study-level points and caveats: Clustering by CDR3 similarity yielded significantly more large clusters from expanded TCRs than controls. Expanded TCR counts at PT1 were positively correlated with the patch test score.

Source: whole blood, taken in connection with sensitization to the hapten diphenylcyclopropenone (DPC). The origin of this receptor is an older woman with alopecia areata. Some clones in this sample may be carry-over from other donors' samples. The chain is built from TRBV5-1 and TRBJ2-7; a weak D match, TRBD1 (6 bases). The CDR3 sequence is CASSDPTGGGDEQYF. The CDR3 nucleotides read TGCGCCAGCAGCGACCCGACAGGAGGAGGCGACGAGCAGTACTTC.